Listed below are T cell receptor beta chains from one sample, sequenced in a study of CXCR3-negative and CXCR3-positive naive CD8 T cells. TCRdb re-called the 5' RACE reads and shows each CDR3 protein once, DNA omitted. This sample contains around 140,000 distinct CDR3 sequences. Sequencing was performed on naive CXCR3- CD8+ T cells from blood. These receptors were obtained from a human donor in good health. Some clones in this sample may be carry-over from other donors' samples. The CDR3 runs from the conserved cysteine through the conserved F or W. Each record gives: V gene, J gene, CDR3 protein.

TRBV28,TRBJ1-5,CASSVDRGQQPQHF
TRBV19,TRBJ1-1,CASGYRNTEAFF
TRBV12-3/TRBV12-4,TRBJ1-2,CASSLGSYGYTF
TRBV12-3/TRBV12-4,TRBJ2-1,CASSLATGSYNEQFF
TRBV10-1,TRBJ2-1,CASSARTGKNEQFF
TRBV7-2,TRBJ2-3,CASSLWGTRVGGTDTQYF
TRBV11-2,TRBJ2-5,CASSRFRGETQYF
TRBV7-9,TRBJ2-2,CASSLVDEVGTGELFF
TRBV28,TRBJ1-4,CASSLHDQSTNEKLFF
TRBV29-1,TRBJ2-7,CSVEDQEGYEQYF
TRBV2,TRBJ2-3,CASRRTSGRSDTQYF
TRBV29-1,TRBJ2-5,CSALTSSETQYF
TRBV29-1,TRBJ2-3,CSVDDSGGLTDTQYF
TRBV25-1,TRBJ2-6,CASSEYWVGASGANVLTF
TRBV7-2,TRBJ1-5,CASSRGLGSNQPQHF
TRBV4-1,TRBJ1-6,CASSQVLGQGTWSPLHF
TRBV2,TRBJ2-2,CASRGSWNTGELFF
TRBV7-2,TRBJ2-7,CASSHDTYEQYF
TRBV7-9,TRBJ2-2,CASSYPSGGAVGELFF
TRBV7-9,TRBJ2-7,CASSTNREYSYEQYF
TRBV29-1,TRBJ2-7,CSVSSIGYEQYF
TRBV29-1,TRBJ1-2,CSVEARDRDEDGYTF
TRBV6-4,TRBJ2-1,CASSGTLQGAQTYNEQFF
TRBV12-3/TRBV12-4,TRBJ2-3,CASRSMEDTQYF
TRBV10-3,TRBJ2-2,CAISDGGQSGELFF
TRBV5-1,TRBJ2-1,CASSPRVSSGRDYNEQFF
TRBV7-2,TRBJ2-1,CASSSGIEQFF
TRBV4-1,TRBJ2-2,CASSQGRRTFTGELFF
TRBV12-3/TRBV12-4,TRBJ1-5,CASSWTWGSQPQHF
TRBV4-3,TRBJ2-1,CASSQDAQYNEQFF
TRBV19,TRBJ2-3,CASSTASRSTDTQYF
TRBV12-3/TRBV12-4,TRBJ1-1,CASSSASATRTGRDMNTEAFF
TRBV7-8,TRBJ2-2,CASSRGTGNTGELFF
TRBV4-1,TRBJ1-1,CASSPMAPQGNTEAFF
TRBV5-1,TRBJ2-1,CASSLGGFNEQFF
TRBV10-3,TRBJ2-7,CAIRAGTTNSYEQYF
TRBV5-1,TRBJ2-7,CASSRTSGRASYEQYF
TRBV25-1,TRBJ2-7,CASSPPRGPSSYEQYF
TRBV15,TRBJ1-4,CATRAPRGPAGEKLFF
TRBV6-5,TRBJ2-7,CASSYVRLEGGSYEQYF
TRBV14,TRBJ2-5,CASSQRTELEETQYF
TRBV7-9,TRBJ2-3,CASSSWTEGIGTDTQYF
TRBV9,TRBJ1-2,CASSASGTGVYGYTF
TRBV27,TRBJ2-7,CASSVGGRYEQYF
TRBV29-1,TRBJ2-5,CSVELPGQGETQYF
TRBV28,TRBJ2-4,CASSLYRGAPGNIQYF
TRBV12-3/TRBV12-4,TRBJ2-2,CASSLVTVNTGELFF
TRBV19,TRBJ1-5,CASSALTGAGNQPQHF
TRBV15,TRBJ2-7,CATSRASGTDIYEQYF
TRBV6-5,TRBJ2-2,CASSYSGDVGELFF
TRBV19,TRBJ2-2,CASSINGLGTNTGELFF
TRBV12-3/TRBV12-4,TRBJ2-3,CASSTTGTDTQYF
TRBV5-1,TRBJ2-3,CASSLGGLGTDTQYF
TRBV28,TRBJ2-5,CASSLETRGPQETQYF
TRBV28,TRBJ2-5,CASSFLWGYQETQYF
TRBV4-1,TRBJ2-1,CASSQELRGLGIHNEQFF
TRBV10-3,TRBJ2-5,CTISELDPLEETQYF
TRBV19,TRBJ1-4,CASSIGGFNEKLFF
TRBV15,TRBJ2-7,CATSPDRLYEQYF